This T cell receptor beta chain was retrieved from a study of blood T cell repertoires in COVID-19. Whole-study context: There were acute and convalescent COVID-19 samples, and they came from the United States, Italy and Spain. PBMCs, B-cell-depleted T cells, or T cells were the source of the cDNA or gDNA that made up the material.

Sequencing used immunoSEQ multiplex PCR; TCRdb keeps in-frame clones, though not all of them. The sample includes 100,000 to 120,000 clones, more than 80% seen only once; the top ten take approximately 9%. From germline, CDR1 is ENHRY and CDR2 SYGVKD. V gave up 2 bases and J gave up 5 bases; unmatched junction bases: 3. The CDR3 sequence is 15 residues long. This clone appeared a few times. The clonotype was recovered from a woman in her seventies with acute or convalescent COVID-19. Sequences were obtained from peripheral blood. The chain combines TRBV10-3 with TRBJ1-5; 10 bases are a match to TRBD1. The CDR3 sequence is CAISERQGADQPQHF. DNA of the CDR3: TGTGCCATCAGTGAGAGACAGGGGGCCGATCAGCCCCAGCATTTT.